These T cell receptor beta chains were read from a single sample in a study of shared T cell receptors in the human thymus. The method was immunoSEQ multiplex PCR; TCRdb's version includes in-frame clones alone and lacks a portion of them. This sample has about 660,000 clones, with approximately 90% found just once. These sequences were also reported in another study, on human thymus T cells.

The sequenced sample consisted of thymocytes. The source is a boy younger than two with a congenital heart defect. CDR3s include the opening cysteine and the closing phenylalanine or tryptophan. The order of the fields is clone size, J gene, D gene, V gene, CDR3 protein, CDR3 DNA. The D gene is left open where the match is weak. Clone size is shown for a subset of rows, as once, few, many or a class of expanded clone.

clone size: NA
J gene: TRBJ1-2
D gene: TRBD1
V gene: TRBV6-4
CDR3 protein: CASSHSQGFLNYGYTF
CDR3 DNA: TGTGCCAGCAGCCATTCACAGGGGTTTCTGAACTATGGCTACACCTTC

clone size: NA
J gene: TRBJ2-5
D gene: TRBD1
V gene: TRBV27
CDR3 protein: CASRQGTEETQYF
CDR3 DNA: TGTGCCAGCAGACAAGGGACAGAAGAGACCCAGTACTTC

clone size: NA
J gene: TRBJ1-1
D gene: NA
V gene: TRBV11-2
CDR3 protein: CASTPGGRGRRPEAFF
CDR3 DNA: TGTGCCAGCACCCCGGGGGGGCGGGGCAGGCGGCCTGAAGCTTTCTTT

clone size: NA
J gene: TRBJ1-4
D gene: TRBD1
V gene: TRBV7-2
CDR3 protein: CASSSSTGVGEKLFF
CDR3 DNA: TGTGCCAGCAGCTCGTCGACAGGGGTGGGTGAAAAACTGTTTTTT

clone size: NA
J gene: TRBJ1-2
D gene: NA
V gene: TRBV4-2
CDR3 protein: CASSQDSVALDYGYTF
CDR3 DNA: TGTGCCAGCAGCCAAGATTCGGTAGCCCTCGACTATGGCTACACCTTC

clone size: NA
J gene: TRBJ2-7
D gene: NA
V gene: TRBV10-2
CDR3 protein: CASSEISGYEQYF
CDR3 DNA: TGCGCCAGCAGTGAAATTAGCGGCTACGAGCAGTACTTC

clone size: once
J gene: TRBJ2-1
D gene: TRBD2
V gene: TRBV27
CDR3 protein: CASSGGLAGVYNEQFF
CDR3 DNA: TGTGCCAGCAGTGGCGGACTAGCGGGAGTCTACAATGAGCAGTTCTTC

clone size: NA
J gene: TRBJ2-5
D gene: TRBD2
V gene: TRBV6-5
CDR3 protein: CASSPRTSGWETQYF
CDR3 DNA: TGTGCCAGCAGTCCGAGGACTAGCGGGTGGGAGACCCAGTACTTC

clone size: once
J gene: TRBJ2-1
D gene: TRBD2
V gene: TRBV5-6
CDR3 protein: CASTGREAYNEQFF
CDR3 DNA: TGTGCCAGCACGGGGAGGGAGGCGTACAATGAGCAGTTCTTC

clone size: NA
J gene: TRBJ2-7
D gene: NA
V gene: TRBV29-1
CDR3 protein: CSVEEVRRSHFGPYEQYF
CDR3 DNA: TGCAGCGTTGAAGAGGTGAGGAGGTCTCATTTTGGTCCCTACGAGCAGTACTTC

clone size: NA
J gene: TRBJ1-5
D gene: NA
V gene: TRBV19
CDR3 protein: CASSRRGGNNQPQHF
CDR3 DNA: TGTGCCAGTAGTAGGAGGGGAGGGAACAATCAGCCCCAGCATTTT

clone size: NA
J gene: TRBJ2-1
D gene: TRBD2
V gene: TRBV4-3
CDR3 protein: CASSQDGRPYNEQFF
CDR3 DNA: TGCGCCAGCAGCCAAGACGGGAGGCCCTACAATGAGCAGTTCTTC

clone size: once
J gene: TRBJ2-7
D gene: NA
V gene: TRBV6-5
CDR3 protein: CASSYSSTGYSYEQYF
CDR3 DNA: TGTGCCAGCAGTTACTCGTCCACGGGGTACTCCTACGAGCAGTACTTC

clone size: NA
J gene: TRBJ2-7
D gene: TRBD1
V gene: TRBV6-1
CDR3 protein: CAAGTGGEQYF
CDR3 DNA: TGTGCCGCAGGGACAGGCGGCGAGCAGTACTTC

clone size: few
J gene: TRBJ2-1
D gene: NA
V gene: TRBV4-3
CDR3 protein: CASSQALGKGYNEQFF
CDR3 DNA: TGCGCCAGCAGCCAGGCTCTAGGAAAGGGGTACAATGAGCAGTTCTTC

clone size: NA
J gene: TRBJ2-5
D gene: NA
V gene: TRBV14
CDR3 protein: CASSQDYMASPETQYF
CDR3 DNA: TGTGCCAGCAGCCAAGATTATATGGCTTCCCCAGAGACCCAGTACTTC

clone size: NA
J gene: TRBJ2-7
D gene: NA
V gene: TRBV10-3
CDR3 protein: CAISERWGLYEQYF
CDR3 DNA: TGTGCCATCAGTGAGAGGTGGGGGCTCTACGAGCAGTACTTC

clone size: NA
J gene: TRBJ2-7
D gene: TRBD2
V gene: TRBV5-1
CDR3 protein: CASSLVAGLGAYEQYF
CDR3 DNA: TGCGCCAGCAGCTTGGTAGCGGGCCTAGGGGCCTACGAGCAGTACTTC

clone size: NA
J gene: TRBJ2-1
D gene: NA
V gene: TRBV4-3
CDR3 protein: CASRRGNEQFF
CDR3 DNA: TGCGCCAGCAGACGGGGGAATGAGCAGTTCTTC

clone size: NA
J gene: TRBJ2-1
D gene: TRBD1
V gene: TRBV5-6
CDR3 protein: CASSLGQGFGEDEQFF
CDR3 DNA: TGTGCCAGCAGCTTGGGACAGGGATTCGGTGAGGATGAGCAGTTCTTC

clone size: few
J gene: TRBJ1-1
D gene: NA
V gene: TRBV30
CDR3 protein: CAWSVYSRTPTEAFF
CDR3 DNA: TGTGCCTGGAGTGTATATTCCAGAACCCCCACTGAAGCTTTCTTT

clone size: NA
J gene: TRBJ2-1
D gene: TRBD2
V gene: TRBV19
CDR3 protein: CASSIGPSGPAANEQFF
CDR3 DNA: TGTGCCAGTAGTATAGGGCCTAGCGGGCCTGCGGCCAATGAGCAGTTCTTC

clone size: NA
J gene: TRBJ2-1
D gene: TRBD1
V gene: TRBV19
CDR3 protein: CASSIGRDDRVNEQFF
CDR3 DNA: TGTGCCAGTAGTATAGGTCGGGACGACAGGGTCAATGAGCAGTTCTTC

clone size: NA
J gene: TRBJ2-7
D gene: TRBD1
V gene: TRBV30
CDR3 protein: CAWSVKRARGYEQYF
CDR3 DNA: TGTGCCTGGAGTGTTAAGAGGGCCAGGGGGTACGAGCAGTACTTC

clone size: NA
J gene: TRBJ1-1
D gene: NA
V gene: TRBV27
CDR3 protein: CASSPSGEGDGTEAFF
CDR3 DNA: TGTGCCAGCAGTCCCTCAGGGGAGGGGGACGGCACTGAAGCTTTCTTT

clone size: NA
J gene: TRBJ1-1
D gene: NA
V gene: TRBV5-5
CDR3 protein: CASSSREPLLEAFF
CDR3 DNA: TGTGCCAGCAGCTCCCGGGAGCCCCTTCTTGAAGCTTTCTTT

clone size: NA
J gene: TRBJ2-7
D gene: TRBD2
V gene: TRBV30
CDR3 protein: CAWSVSSGGKVSVSYEQYF
CDR3 DNA: TGTGCCTGGAGTGTATCTAGCGGGGGAAAAGTTAGCGTCTCCTACGAGCAGTACTTC

clone size: NA
J gene: TRBJ1-2
D gene: NA
V gene: TRBV5-1
CDR3 protein: CASSRRWRTHPEGYGYTF
CDR3 DNA: TGCGCCAGCAGCCGCCGATGGAGGACCCACCCGGAGGGCTATGGCTACACCTTC

clone size: NA
J gene: TRBJ2-1
D gene: NA
V gene: TRBV28
CDR3 protein: CASSLCIENRQFF
CDR3 DNA: TGTGCCAGCAGTTTATGTATCGAGAATCGGCAGTTCTTC